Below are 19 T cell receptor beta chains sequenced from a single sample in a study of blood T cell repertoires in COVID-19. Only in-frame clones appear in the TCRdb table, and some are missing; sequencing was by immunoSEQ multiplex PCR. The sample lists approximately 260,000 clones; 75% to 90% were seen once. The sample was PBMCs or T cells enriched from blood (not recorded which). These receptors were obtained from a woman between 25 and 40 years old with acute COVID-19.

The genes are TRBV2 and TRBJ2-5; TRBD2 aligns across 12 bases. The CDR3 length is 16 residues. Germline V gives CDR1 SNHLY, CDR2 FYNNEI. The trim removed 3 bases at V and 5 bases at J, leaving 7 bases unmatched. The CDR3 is CASSDLAGGPWETQYF. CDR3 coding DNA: TGTGCCAGCAGTGATCTAGCGGGGGGGCCTTGGGAGACCCAGTACTTC.

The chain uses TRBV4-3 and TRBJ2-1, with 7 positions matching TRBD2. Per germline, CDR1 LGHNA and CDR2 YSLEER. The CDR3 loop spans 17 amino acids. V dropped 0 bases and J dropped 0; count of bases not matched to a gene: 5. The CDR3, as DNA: TGCGCCAGCAGCCAAGATATTACGGGGGGCTCCTACAATGAGCAGTTCTTC. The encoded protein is CASSQDITGGSYNEQFF.

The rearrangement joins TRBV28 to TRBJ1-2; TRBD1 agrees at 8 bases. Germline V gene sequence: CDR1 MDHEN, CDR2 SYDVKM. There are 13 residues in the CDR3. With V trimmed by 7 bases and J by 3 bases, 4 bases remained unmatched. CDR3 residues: CASTSTGDYGYTF. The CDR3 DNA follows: TGTGCCAGCACCTCGACAGGGGACTATGGCTACACCTTC.

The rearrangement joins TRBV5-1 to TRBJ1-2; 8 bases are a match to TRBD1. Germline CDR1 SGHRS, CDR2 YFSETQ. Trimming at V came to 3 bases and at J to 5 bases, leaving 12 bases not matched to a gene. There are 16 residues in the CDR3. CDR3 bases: TGCGCCAGCAGCTCGGGGACAGGCCTAAAGTGGTATGGCTACACCTTC. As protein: CASSSGTGLKWYGYTF.

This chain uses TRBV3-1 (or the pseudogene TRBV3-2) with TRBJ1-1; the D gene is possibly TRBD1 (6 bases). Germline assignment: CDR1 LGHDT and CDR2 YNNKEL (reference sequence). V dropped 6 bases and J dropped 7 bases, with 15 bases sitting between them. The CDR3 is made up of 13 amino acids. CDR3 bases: TGTGCCAGCAGTCGCCAGGGGTCGTTTGAAGCTTTCTTT. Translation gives CASSRQGSFEAFF.

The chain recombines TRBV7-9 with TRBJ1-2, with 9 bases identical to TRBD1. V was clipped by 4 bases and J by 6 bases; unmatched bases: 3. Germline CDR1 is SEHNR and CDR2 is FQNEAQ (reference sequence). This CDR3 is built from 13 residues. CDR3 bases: TGTGCCAGCAGCTCCTGGGACAGGGATGGCTACACCTTC. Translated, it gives CASSSWDRDGYTF.

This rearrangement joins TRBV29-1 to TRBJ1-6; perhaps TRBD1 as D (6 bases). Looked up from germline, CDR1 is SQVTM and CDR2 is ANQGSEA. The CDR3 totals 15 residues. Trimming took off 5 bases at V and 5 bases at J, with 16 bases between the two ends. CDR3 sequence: CSVKIRDTDNSPLHF. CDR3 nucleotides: TGCAGCGTTAAGATCCGGGACACCGATAATTCACCCCTCCACTTT.

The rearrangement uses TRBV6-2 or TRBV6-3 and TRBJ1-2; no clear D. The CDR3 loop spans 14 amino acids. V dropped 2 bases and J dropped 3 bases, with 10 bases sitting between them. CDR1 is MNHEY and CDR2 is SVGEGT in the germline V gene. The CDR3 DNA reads TGTGCCAGCAGTTACGAGGTGAGGGACTATGGCTACACCTTC. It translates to CASSYEVRDYGYTF.

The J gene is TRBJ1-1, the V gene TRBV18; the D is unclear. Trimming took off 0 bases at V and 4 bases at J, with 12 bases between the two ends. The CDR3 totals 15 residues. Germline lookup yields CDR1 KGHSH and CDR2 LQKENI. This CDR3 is CASSPPGRVGTEAFF. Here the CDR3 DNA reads TGTGCCAGCTCACCACCGGGCAGAGTAGGCACTGAAGCTTTCTTT. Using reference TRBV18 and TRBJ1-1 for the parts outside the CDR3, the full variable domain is NAGVMQNPRHLVRRRGQEARLRCSPMKGHSHVYWYRQLPEEGLKFMVYLQKENIIDESGMPKERFSAEFPKEGPSILRIQQVVRGDSAAYFCASSPPGRVGTEAFFGQGTRLTVV.

In nucleotides, the CDR3 is TGTGCCAGCAGGACAGGGGTCCGAAATGAAAAACTGTTTTTT. Amino acids: CASRTGVRNEKLFF. This chain joins TRBV6-5 and TRBJ1-4; 8 bases fit TRBD1. The length of the CDR3 is 14 residues. Germline V gives CDR1 MNHEY, CDR2 SVGAGI. Unmatched junction bases numbered 5, after V lost 6 bases and J lost 5 bases.

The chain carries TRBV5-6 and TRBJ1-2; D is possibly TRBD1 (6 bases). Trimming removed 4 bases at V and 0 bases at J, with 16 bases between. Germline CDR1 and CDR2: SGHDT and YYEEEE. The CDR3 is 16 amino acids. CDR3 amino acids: CASSPSPGAANYGYTF. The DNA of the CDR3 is TGTGCCAGCAGCCCCTCTCCAGGGGCCGCTAACTATGGCTACACCTTC. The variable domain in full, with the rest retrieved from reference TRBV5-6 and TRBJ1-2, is DAGVTQSPTHLIKTRGQQVTLRCSPKSGHDTVSWYQQALGQGPQFIFQYYEEEERQRGNFPDRFSGHQFPNYSSELNVNALLLGDSALYLCASSPSPGAANYGYTFGSGTRLTVV.

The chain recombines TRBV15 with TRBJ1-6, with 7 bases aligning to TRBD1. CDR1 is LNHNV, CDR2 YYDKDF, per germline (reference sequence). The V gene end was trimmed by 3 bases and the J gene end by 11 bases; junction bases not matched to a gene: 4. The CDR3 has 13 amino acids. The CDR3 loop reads CATSSDRATPLHF. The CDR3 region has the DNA TGTGCCACCAGCAGCGACAGGGCTACACCCCTCCACTTT.

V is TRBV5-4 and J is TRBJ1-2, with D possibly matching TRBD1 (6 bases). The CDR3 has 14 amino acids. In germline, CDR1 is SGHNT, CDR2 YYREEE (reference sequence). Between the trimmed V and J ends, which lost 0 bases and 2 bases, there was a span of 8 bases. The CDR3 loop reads CASSLEQGNYGYTF. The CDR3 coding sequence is TGTGCCAGCAGCTTGGAGCAGGGGAACTATGGCTACACCTTC.

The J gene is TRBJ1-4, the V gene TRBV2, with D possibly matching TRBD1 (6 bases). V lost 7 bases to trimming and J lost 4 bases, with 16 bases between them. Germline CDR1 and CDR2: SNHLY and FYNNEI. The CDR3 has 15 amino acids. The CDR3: CASTPQGTDNEKLFF. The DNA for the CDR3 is TGTGCCAGCACGCCTCAGGGGACGGATAATGAAAAACTGTTTTTT. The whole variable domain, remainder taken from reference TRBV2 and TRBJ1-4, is EPEVTQTPSHQVTQMGQEVILRCVPISNHLYFYWYRQILGQKVEFLVSFYNNEISEKSEIFDDQFSVERPDGSNFTLKIRSTKLEDSAMYFCASTPQGTDNEKLFFGSGTQLSVL.

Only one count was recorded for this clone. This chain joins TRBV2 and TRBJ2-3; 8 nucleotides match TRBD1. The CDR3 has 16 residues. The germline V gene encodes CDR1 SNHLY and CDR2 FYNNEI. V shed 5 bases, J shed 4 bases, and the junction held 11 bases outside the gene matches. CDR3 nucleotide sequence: TGTGCCAGCAGTTCCCAGGGACAGGCCTCCGCAGATACGCAGTATTTT. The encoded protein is CASSSQGQASADTQYF.

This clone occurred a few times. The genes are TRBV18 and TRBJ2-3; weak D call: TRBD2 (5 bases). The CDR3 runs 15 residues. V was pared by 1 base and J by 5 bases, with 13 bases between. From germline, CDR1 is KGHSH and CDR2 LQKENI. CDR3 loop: CASSPLGVVRDTQYF. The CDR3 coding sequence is TGTGCCAGCTCACCACTCGGGGTGGTGAGAGATACGCAGTATTTT.

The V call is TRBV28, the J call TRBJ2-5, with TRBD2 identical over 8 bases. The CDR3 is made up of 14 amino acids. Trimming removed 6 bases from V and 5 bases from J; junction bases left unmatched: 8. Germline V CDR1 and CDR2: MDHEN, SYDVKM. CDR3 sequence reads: CASRSGGPRETQYF. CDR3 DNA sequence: TGTGCCAGCAGATCGGGGGGGCCAAGGGAGACCCAGTACTTC. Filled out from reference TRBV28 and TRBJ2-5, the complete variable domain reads DVKVTQSSRYLVKRTGEKVFLECVQDMDHENMFWYRQDPGLGLRLIYFSYDVKMKEKGDIPEGYSVSREKKERFSLILESASTNQTSMYLCASRSGGPRETQYFGPGTRLLVL.

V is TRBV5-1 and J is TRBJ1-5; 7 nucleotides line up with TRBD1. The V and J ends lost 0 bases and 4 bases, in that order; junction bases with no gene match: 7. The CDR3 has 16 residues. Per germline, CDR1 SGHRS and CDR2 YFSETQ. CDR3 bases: TGCGCCAGCAGCTTGGAGGCAGGGGGATCAAATCAGCCCCAGCATTTT. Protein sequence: CASSLEAGGSNQPQHF.

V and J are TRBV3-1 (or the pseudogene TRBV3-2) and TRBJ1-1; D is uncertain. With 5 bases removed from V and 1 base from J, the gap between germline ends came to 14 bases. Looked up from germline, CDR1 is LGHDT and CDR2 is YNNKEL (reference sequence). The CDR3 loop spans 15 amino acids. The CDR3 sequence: CASSFVRGQNTEAFF. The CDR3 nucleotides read TGTGCCAGCAGCTTTGTGAGAGGCCAGAACACTGAAGCTTTCTTT.